One sample yielded the 11 T cell receptor beta chains listed below, sequenced in a study of CD8 T cells in Susac syndrome. With random hexamers, reverse transcription was performed on about 0.5 to 1 ug of RNA. TCRdb reanalysed the immunoSEQ multiplex PCR reads using MiXCR and keeps one entry per CDR3 protein. The repertoire holds around 230,000 distinct CDR3 sequences, about 96% seen once, with about 0.091% in the top ten. Sequencing input: CD4+ T cells from PBMCs. Receptors originate from a human donor with multiple sclerosis.

The rearrangement links TRBV4-1 to TRBJ2-1; 13 positions agree with TRBD2. Trimming took 1 base from V and 6 from J; bases not matched to a gene: 3. There are 16 residues in the CDR3. Germline V gives CDR1 MGHRA, CDR2 YSYEKL. CDR3 bases: TGCGCCAGCAGCCAAGCGACTAGCGGGAGGTTCAATGAGCAGTTCTTC. Residues: CASSQATSGRFNEQFF.

V gene TRBV25-1 combines with J gene TRBJ2-1; D is perhaps TRBD1 or TRBD2 (5 bases each). Germline CDR1 reads MGHDK; CDR2 reads SYGVNS. V was shortened by 7 bases and J by 11 bases, with 24 bases between the two germline ends. This CDR3 spans 15 amino acids. The CDR3 DNA reads as TGTGCCAGCACCCTAGGCCGACCCGGGGCATGGAAGCAGTTCTTC. It encodes CASTLGRPGAWKQFF.

This chain links TRBV29-1 with TRBJ2-5; a weak D match, TRBD1 (7 bases). V gave up 6 bases and J gave up 4 bases, with 9 bases separating them. CDR1 and CDR2 (germline): SQVTM, ANQGSEA. This CDR3 region has 11 residues. The CDR3 DNA sequence: TGCAGCGTCCAGGGGGGAGAGACCCAGTACTTC. Encoded protein: CSVQGGETQYF.

The chain employs TRBV7-2 and TRBJ1-1; D is undetermined. Germline V lookup: CDR1 SGHTA, CDR2 FQGNSA. The germline V and J ends were trimmed by 3 bases and 7 bases, with 9 bases remaining between them. The CDR3 is 12 amino acids. The CDR3 here is CASSLGKSEAFF. Here the CDR3 DNA reads TGTGCCAGCAGCTTGGGAAAGAGTGAAGCTTTCTTT.

A single count supports this clonotype. V is TRBV3-1 and J is TRBJ2-7; D is unresolved. Trimming pared 1 base from V and 5 bases from J, leaving 6 bases between. The CDR3 is 12 amino acids. The germline V gene has CDR1 LGHDT and CDR2 YNNKEL (reference sequence). The CDR3 protein is CASSQVSHEQYF. CDR3 in DNA: TGTGCCAGCAGCCAAGTATCCCACGAGCAGTACTTC.

This chain links TRBV20-1 with TRBJ1-2; TRBD1 might be the D (5 bases). Germline lookup yields CDR1 DFQATT and CDR2 SNEGSKA (reference sequence). Deletions cut 0 bases from V and 4 bases from J, with 12 bases between. This CDR3 is 14 amino acids long. The CDR3 reads CSARDTGTSYGYTF. CDR3 bases: TGCAGTGCTAGAGATACCGGGACGTCCTATGGCTACACCTTC.

The gene calls are TRBV20-1 and TRBJ2-1; perhaps D is TRBD1 or TRBD2 (5 bases each). V was shortened by 2 bases and J by 4 bases, with 12 bases between the two germline ends. Germline lookup yields CDR1 DFQATT and CDR2 SNEGSKA (reference sequence). The CDR3 runs to 14 residues. The CDR3 reads CSARFGGRYNEQFF. The CDR3 DNA sequence: TGCAGTGCTAGATTTGGGGGAAGGTACAATGAGCAGTTCTTC.

The chain is built from TRBV5-1 and TRBJ1-2, with TRBD1 as a possible D gene (5 bases). The CDR3 totals 15 residues. Deletions cut 5 bases from V and 0 bases from J, with 14 bases between. Germline loops: CDR1 SGHRS, CDR2 YFSETQ. The DNA of the CDR3 is TGCGCCAGCAGGGCCGGGACCGGCACTAACTATGGCTACACCTTC. Its translation is CASRAGTGTNYGYTF.

The chain uses TRBV5-1 and TRBJ2-5; TRBD2 might be the D (5 bases). Germline V gene data show CDR1 as SGHRS and CDR2 as YFSETQ. This CDR3 is built from 12 residues. V was trimmed by 2 bases and J by 9 bases, leaving 11 bases between them. The CDR3 nucleotides read TGCGCCAGCAGCTTTGGGGAGAACGCCCAGTACTTC. This codes for CASSFGENAQYF.

J is TRBJ2-1 and V is TRBV20-1, with 7 bases lining up with TRBD2. Losses at the gene ends were 6 bases for V and 8 bases for J; bases not matched to a gene: 13. CDR3 length: 14 amino acids. The V gene's germline CDR1 is DFQATT and CDR2 SNEGSKA (reference sequence). In DNA, the CDR3 is TGCAGTGCCACAAGCAGCGGGAAGTGGCATGAGCAGTTCTTC. This encodes CSATSSGKWHEQFF.

This clonotype was observed once. The V gene is TRBV28, the J gene TRBJ2-6; D is unclear. CDR1 MDHEN and CDR2 SYDVKM come from the germline V gene. V was trimmed by 6 bases and J by 0 bases, leaving 3 bases between them. This CDR3 is built from 13 residues. The CDR3 nucleotides are TGTGCCAGCAGGCACTCTGGGGCCAACGTCCTGACTTTC. As protein: CASRHSGANVLTF.